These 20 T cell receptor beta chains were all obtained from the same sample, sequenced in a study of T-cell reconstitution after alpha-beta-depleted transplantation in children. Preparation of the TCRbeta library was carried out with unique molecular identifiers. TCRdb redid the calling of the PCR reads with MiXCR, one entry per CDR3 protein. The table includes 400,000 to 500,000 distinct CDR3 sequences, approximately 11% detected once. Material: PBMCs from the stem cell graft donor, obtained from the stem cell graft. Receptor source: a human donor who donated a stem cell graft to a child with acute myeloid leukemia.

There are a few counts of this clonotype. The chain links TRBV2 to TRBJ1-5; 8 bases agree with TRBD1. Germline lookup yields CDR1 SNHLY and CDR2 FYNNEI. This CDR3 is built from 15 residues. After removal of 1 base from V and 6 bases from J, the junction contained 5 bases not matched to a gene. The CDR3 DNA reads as TGTGCCAGCAGTGAAGAATCAGGGGGCAGTCAGCCCCAGCATTTT. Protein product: CASSEESGGSQPQHF.

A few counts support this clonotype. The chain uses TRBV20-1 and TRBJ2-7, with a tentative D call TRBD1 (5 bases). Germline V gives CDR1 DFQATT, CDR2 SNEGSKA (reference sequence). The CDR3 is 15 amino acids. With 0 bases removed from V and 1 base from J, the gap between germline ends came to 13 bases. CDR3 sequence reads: CSARDTQGPSYEQYF. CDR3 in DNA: TGCAGTGCTAGAGATACCCAGGGCCCATCCTACGAGCAGTACTTC.

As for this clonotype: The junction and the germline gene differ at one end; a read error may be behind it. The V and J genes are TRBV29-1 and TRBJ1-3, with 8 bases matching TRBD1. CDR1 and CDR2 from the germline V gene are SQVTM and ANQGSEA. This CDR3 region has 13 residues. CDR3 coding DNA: TGCAGCGTTTGGACCGGACAGGGAAACTCCATATATTTT. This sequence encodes CSVWTGQGNSIYF.

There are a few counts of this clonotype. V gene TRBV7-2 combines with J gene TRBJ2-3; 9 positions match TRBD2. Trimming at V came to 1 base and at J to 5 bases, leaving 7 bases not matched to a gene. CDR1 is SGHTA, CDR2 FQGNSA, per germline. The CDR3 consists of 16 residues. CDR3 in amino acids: CASSLGAAGGKDTQYF. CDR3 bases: TGTGCCAGCAGCTTAGGAGCAGCGGGGGGAAAAGATACGCAGTATTTT.

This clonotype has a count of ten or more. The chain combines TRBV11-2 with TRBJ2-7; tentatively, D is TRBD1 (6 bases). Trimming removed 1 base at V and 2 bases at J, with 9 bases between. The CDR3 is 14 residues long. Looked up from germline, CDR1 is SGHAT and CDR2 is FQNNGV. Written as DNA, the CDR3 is TGTGCCAGCAGCTTAGGCCCAGGGGCCTACGAGCAGTACGTC. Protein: CASSLGPGAYEQYV.

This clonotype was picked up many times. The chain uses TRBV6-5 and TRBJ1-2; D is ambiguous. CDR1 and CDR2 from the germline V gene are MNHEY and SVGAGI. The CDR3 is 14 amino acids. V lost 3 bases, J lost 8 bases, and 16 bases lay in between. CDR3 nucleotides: TGTGCCAGCAGTTATGCCAGTGCATATTCCGGCTACACCTTC. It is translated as CASSYASAYSGYTF.

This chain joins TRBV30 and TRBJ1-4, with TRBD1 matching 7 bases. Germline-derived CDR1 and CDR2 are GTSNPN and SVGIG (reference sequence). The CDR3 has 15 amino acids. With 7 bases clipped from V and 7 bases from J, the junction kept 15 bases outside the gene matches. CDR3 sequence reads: CASLDRTVGSEKLFF. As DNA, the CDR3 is TGTGCCTCCCTGGACAGGACCGTCGGGAGTGAAAAACTGTTTTTT. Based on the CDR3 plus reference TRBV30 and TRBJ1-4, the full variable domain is SQTIHQWPATLVQPVGSPLSLECTVEGTSNPNLYWYRQAAGRGLQLLFYSVGIGQISSEVPQNLSASRPQDRQFILSSKKLLLSDSGFYLCASLDRTVGSEKLFFGSGTQLSVL.

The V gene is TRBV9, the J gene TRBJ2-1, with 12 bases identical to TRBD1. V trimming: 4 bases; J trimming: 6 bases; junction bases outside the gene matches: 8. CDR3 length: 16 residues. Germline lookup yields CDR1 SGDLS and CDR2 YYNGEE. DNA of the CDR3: TGTGCCAGCAGCACCCCGGGACAGGGGGCAACCAATGAGCAGTTCTTC. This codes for CASSTPGQGATNEQFF. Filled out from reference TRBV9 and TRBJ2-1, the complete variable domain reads DSGVTQTPKHLITATGQRVTLRCSPRSGDLSVYWYQQSLDQGLQFLIQYYNGEERAKGNILERFSAQQFPDLHSELNLSSLELGDSALYFCASSTPGQGATNEQFFGPGTRLTVL.

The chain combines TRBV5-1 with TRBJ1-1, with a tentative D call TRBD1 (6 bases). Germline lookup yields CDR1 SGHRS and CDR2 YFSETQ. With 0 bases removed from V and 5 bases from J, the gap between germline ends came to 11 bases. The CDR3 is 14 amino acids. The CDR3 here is CASSLVRRGTEAFF. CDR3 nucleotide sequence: TGCGCCAGCAGCTTGGTGAGGAGGGGGACTGAAGCTTTCTTT.

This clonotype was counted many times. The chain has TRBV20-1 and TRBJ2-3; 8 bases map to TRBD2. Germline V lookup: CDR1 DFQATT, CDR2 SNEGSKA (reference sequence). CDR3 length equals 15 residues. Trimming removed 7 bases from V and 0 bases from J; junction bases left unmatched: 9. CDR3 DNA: TGCAGTGGCCATCTCTCTAGCGGGAGCACAGATACGCAGTATTTT. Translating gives CSGHLSSGSTDTQYF.

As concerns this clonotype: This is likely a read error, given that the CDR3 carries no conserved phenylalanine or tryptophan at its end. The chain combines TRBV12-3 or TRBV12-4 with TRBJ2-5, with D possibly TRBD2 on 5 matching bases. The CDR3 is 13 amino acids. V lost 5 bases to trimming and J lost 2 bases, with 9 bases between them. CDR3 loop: CASSPLAQETQYS. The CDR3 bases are TGTGCCAGCAGTCCCTTAGCGCAAGAGACCCAGTACTCC.

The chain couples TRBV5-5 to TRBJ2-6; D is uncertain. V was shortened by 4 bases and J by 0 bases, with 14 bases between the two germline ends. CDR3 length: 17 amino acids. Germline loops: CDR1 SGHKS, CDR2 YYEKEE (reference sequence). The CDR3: CASSPGRLSSGANVLTF. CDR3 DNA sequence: TGTGCCAGCAGCCCTGGGCGGCTCAGCTCTGGGGCCAACGTCCTGACTTTC. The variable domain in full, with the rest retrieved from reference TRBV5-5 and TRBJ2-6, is DAGVTQSPTHLIKTRGQQVTLRCSPISGHKSVSWYQQVLGQGPQFIFQYYEKEERGRGNFPDRFSARQFPNYSSELNVNALLLGDSALYLCASSPGRLSSGANVLTFGAGSRLTVL.

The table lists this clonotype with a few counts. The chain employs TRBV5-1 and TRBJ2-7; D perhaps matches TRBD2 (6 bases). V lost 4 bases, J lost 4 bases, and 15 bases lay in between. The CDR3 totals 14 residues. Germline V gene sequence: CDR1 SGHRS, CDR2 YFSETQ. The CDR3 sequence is CASSPPGLTYEQYF. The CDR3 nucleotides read TGCGCCAGCAGCCCACCGGGACTGACGTACGAGCAGTACTTC. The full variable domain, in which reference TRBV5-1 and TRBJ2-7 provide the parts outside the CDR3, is KAGVTQTPRYLIKTRGQQVTLSCSPISGHRSVSWYQQTPGQGLQFLFEYFSETQRNKGNFPGRFSGRQFSNSRSEMNVSTLELGDSALYLCASSPPGLTYEQYFGPGTRLTVT.

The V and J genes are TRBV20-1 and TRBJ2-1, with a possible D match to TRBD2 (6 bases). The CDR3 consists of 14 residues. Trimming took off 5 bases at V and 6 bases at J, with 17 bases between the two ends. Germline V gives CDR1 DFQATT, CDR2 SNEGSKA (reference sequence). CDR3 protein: CSAAPVSGTNEQFF. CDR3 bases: TGCAGTGCTGCCCCTGTTAGCGGAACCAATGAGCAGTTCTTC.

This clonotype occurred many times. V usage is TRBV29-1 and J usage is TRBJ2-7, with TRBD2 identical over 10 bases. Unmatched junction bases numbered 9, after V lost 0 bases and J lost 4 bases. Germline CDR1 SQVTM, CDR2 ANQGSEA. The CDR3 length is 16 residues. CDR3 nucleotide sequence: TGCAGCGTTGAAGACCCCTCTAGCGGGAGACGGTACGAGCAGTACTTC. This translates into CSVEDPSSGRRYEQYF.

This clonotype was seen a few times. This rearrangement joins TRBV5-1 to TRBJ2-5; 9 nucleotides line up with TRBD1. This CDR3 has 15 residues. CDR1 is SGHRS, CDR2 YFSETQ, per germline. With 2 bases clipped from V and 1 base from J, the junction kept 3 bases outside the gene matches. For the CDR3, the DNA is TGCGCCAGCAGCTTACTGACAGGGGGCCAAGAGACCCAGTACTTC. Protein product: CASSLLTGGQETQYF.

The CDR3 sequence: CASSLSRRDPKLFF. DNA of the CDR3: TGTGCCAGCAGTTTATCTCGAAGGGATCCAAAACTGTTTTTT. The chain links TRBV28 to TRBJ1-4; D is undetermined. CDR3 length: 14 residues. Trimming removed 1 base from V and 10 bases from J, with 13 bases in between. Germline CDR1 MDHEN, CDR2 SYDVKM. Full variable domain (missing parts from reference TRBV28 and TRBJ1-4): DVKVTQSSRYLVKRTGEKVFLECVQDMDHENMFWYRQDPGLGLRLIYFSYDVKMKEKGDIPEGYSVSREKKERFSLILESASTNQTSMYLCASSLSRRDPKLFFGSGTQLSVL.

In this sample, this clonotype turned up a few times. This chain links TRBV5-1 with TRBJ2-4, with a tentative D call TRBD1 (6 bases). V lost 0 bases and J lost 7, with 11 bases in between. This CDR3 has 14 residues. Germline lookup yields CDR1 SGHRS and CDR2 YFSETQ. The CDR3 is CASSLGPGVNIQYF. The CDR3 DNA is TGCGCCAGCAGCTTGGGTCCAGGGGTGAACATTCAGTACTTC.

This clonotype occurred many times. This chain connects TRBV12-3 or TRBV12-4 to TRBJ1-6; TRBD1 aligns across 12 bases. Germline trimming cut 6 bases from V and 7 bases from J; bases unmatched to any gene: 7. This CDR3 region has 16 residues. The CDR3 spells CASRTRDRGRNSPLHF. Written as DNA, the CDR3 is TGTGCCAGCAGGACCCGGGACAGGGGGCGAAATTCACCCCTCCACTTT.

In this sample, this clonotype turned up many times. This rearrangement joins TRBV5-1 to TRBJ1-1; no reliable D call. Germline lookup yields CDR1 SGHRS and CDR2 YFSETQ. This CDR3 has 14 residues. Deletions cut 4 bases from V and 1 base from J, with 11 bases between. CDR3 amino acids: CASSVGLANTEAFF. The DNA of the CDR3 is TGCGCCAGCAGCGTCGGTCTTGCGAACACTGAAGCTTTCTTT.